The entry below gives a single T cell receptor (beta chain) sequence along with its context. These data belong to a study of PD-1 blockade in classical Hodgkin lymphoma. The repertoire was sequenced with immunoSEQ multiplex PCR; TCRdb's copy has only in-frame clones and lacks some. The sample records some 11,000 clones, about 74% being singletons. Time point noted: cycle 4 day 1 (C4D1), after 6 weeks of nivolumab. Each of the patients experienced relapse following autologous stem cell transplantation, and their brentuximab vedotin exposure differed. Starting with thawed PBMCs, CD4+ T cells were purified by magnetic negative selection. This sequence originates from a human donor with classical Hodgkin lymphoma. The starting material was CD4+ T cells from blood, obtained before the fourth cycle of nivolumab.

DNA for the CDR3: TGTGCCAGCAGCCATCACAGGGGGTCTGATGAGCAGTTCTTC. Translating it yields CASSHHRGSDEQFF. V usage is TRBV27 and J usage is TRBJ2-1; 8 nucleotides line up with TRBD1. The CDR3 has 14 residues. Trimming took 6 bases from V and 8 from J; bases not matched to a gene: 9. CDR1 is MNHEY, CDR2 SMNVEV, per germline (reference sequence).